The clone carrying this T cell receptor (beta chain) was observed many times. What it binds is unknown. The entry originates in a study of metastatic and nonmetastatic thyroid tumors. The wider study: Comparative analysis of repertoires was undertaken across blood and tumor or nodule tissue obtained from malignant and benign thyroid patients. Study-wide points: Across blood and tumor, TCR beta diversity in malignant thyroid tumors was reportedly significantly higher than in benign nodules.

TCRdb re-analyzed the PCR reads through MiXCR. The sample carries about 31,000 clones, 18% recorded once. Germline CDR1 SGHRS, CDR2 YFSETQ. There are 14 residues in the CDR3. V lost 1 base, J lost 3 bases, and 2 bases stayed unmatched. All patients reached thyroid surgery having received no treatment beforehand. This sequence was found in a female donor with papillary thyroid cancer or a benign thyroid nodule (not recorded which). Some clones in this sample may be carry-over from other donors' samples. The rearrangement uses TRBV5-1 and TRBJ1-1, with 8 positions matching TRBD1. Material for sequencing was blood. This CDR3 reads CASSLRRGHTEAFF. CDR3 DNA sequence: TGCGCCAGCAGCTTGCGCAGGGGGCACACTGAAGCTTTCTTT.